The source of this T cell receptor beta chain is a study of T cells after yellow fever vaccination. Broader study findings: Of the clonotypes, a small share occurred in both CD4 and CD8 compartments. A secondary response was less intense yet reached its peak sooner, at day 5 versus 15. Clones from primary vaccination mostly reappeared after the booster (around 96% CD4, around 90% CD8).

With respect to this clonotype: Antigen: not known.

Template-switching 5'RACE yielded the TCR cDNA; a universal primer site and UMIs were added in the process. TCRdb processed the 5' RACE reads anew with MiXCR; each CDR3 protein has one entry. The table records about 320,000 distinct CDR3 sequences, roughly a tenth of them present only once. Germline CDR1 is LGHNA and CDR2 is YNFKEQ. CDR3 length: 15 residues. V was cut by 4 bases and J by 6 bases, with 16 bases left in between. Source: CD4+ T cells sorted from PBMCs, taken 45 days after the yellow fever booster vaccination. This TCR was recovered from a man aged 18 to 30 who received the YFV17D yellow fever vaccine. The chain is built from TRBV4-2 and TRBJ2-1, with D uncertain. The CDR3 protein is CASSPPRGARNEQFF. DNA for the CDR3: TGTGCCAGCAGCCCTCCAAGAGGCGCGCGCAATGAGCAGTTCTTC.